Listed here are 15 T cell receptor beta chains from one sample, sequenced in a study of blood T cell repertoires in COVID-19. Data came from immunoSEQ multiplex PCR; TCRdb stores just in-frame clones and leaves some out. In the table there are under 400,000 clones, approximately 87% of which are singletons. Source material: PBMCs or T cells enriched from blood (not recorded which). The source is a man aged 35-49 years in a cohort exposed to, infected with or recovered from COVID-19 (not recorded which).

V gene TRBV7-6 combines with J gene TRBJ2-2; 12 bases agree with TRBD2. Germline CDR1 reads SGHVS; CDR2 reads FNYEAQ. V was pared by 3 bases and J by 2 bases, with 16 bases of the junction left unmatched. This CDR3 is built from 21 residues. The CDR3 nucleotides read TGTGCCAGCAGCTTGGCTAGCGGGAGGGGGAGAACTCAGCGCAACACCGGGGAGCTGTTTTTT. Translating it yields CASSLASGRGRTQRNTGELFF.

The genes are TRBV11-2 and TRBJ1-1; D might be TRBD1 (5 bases). Germline-derived CDR1 and CDR2 are SGHAT and FQNNGV. Deletions cut 7 bases from V and 5 bases from J, with 26 bases between. The CDR3 totals 17 residues. CDR3 residues: CASTQPGRGRSRTEAFF. The CDR3 region has the DNA TGTGCCAGCACCCAGCCCGGGAGGGGTCGGTCCAGGACTGAAGCTTTCTTT.

CDR3 protein: CAFRLAEPYEQYF. In nucleotides, the CDR3 is TGTGCCTTTAGGCTAGCGGAACCCTACGAGCAGTACTTC. The chain couples TRBV6-9 to TRBJ2-7; 7 bases align to TRBD2. With V trimmed by 11 bases and J by 2 bases, 9 bases remained unmatched. Germline assignment: CDR1 MNHGY and CDR2 SVAAGI. CDR3 length: 13 residues.

This chain uses TRBV5-6 with TRBJ2-6, with D perhaps matching TRBD1 (5 bases). V was cut by 3 bases and J by 8 bases, with 12 bases left in between. Per the germline V gene, CDR1 is SGHDT and CDR2 is YYEEEE. CDR3 length equals 14 residues. DNA of the CDR3: TGTGCCAGCAGCTCTTGGGGCACGACCAACGTCCTGACTTTC. As protein: CASSSWGTTNVLTF.

This sequence joins TRBV19 and TRBJ2-7; perhaps TRBD1 as D (5 bases). Germline V CDR1 and CDR2: LNHDA, SQIVND (reference sequence). The CDR3 is made up of 12 amino acids. The V end was cut by 7 bases, the J end by 5 bases, with 12 bases between. The CDR3 sequence is CASTSGMDEQYF. CDR3 DNA: TGTGCCAGTACGTCAGGGATGGACGAGCAGTACTTC.

The rearrangement uses TRBV25-1 and TRBJ2-6; a weak D match, TRBD2 (6 bases). The CDR3 sequence is 17 residues long. V lost 9 bases to trimming and J lost 0 bases, with 18 bases between them. Germline values: CDR1 MGHDK, CDR2 SYGVNS. Written as DNA, the CDR3 is TGTGCCAGGTCGTCGCGGGGCCTTCCCTCTGGGGCCAACGTCCTGACTTTC. This gives the protein CARSSRGLPSGANVLTF.

This sequence joins TRBV10-1 and TRBJ2-7; 9 nucleotides agree with TRBD1. This CDR3 region has 13 residues. The V gene's germline CDR1 is WNHNN and CDR2 SYGVQD (reference sequence). V gave up 10 bases and J gave up 2 bases; unmatched junction bases: 6. CDR3 in amino acids: CATGTGLPYEQYF. DNA for the CDR3: TGCGCCACCGGGACAGGGCTCCCCTACGAGCAGTACTTC.

Remarks on this clone: The same CDR3 also results from other DNA sequences found in this sample. The rearrangement uses TRBV5-4 and TRBJ2-7, with 7 bases that match TRBD2. The V and J ends lost 2 bases and 4 bases, in that order; junction bases with no gene match: 3. CDR3 size: 13 residues. CDR1 SGHNT and CDR2 YYREEE come from the germline V gene (reference sequence). The chain's CDR3 is CASSLAGSYEQYF. Here the CDR3 DNA reads TGTGCCAGCAGCTTAGCGGGATCTTACGAGCAGTACTTC.

The chain carries TRBV2 and TRBJ1-1; possibly TRBD1 for D (5 bases). This CDR3 contains 12 residues. Trimming shortened V by 7 bases and J by 1 base, and 7 bases separated the two germline ends. Germline V CDR1 and CDR2: SNHLY, FYNNEI. CDR3 DNA sequence: TGTGCCAGCAATAGGGGGAACACTGAAGCTTTCTTT. The encoded protein is CASNRGNTEAFF. The full variable domain, in which reference TRBV2 and TRBJ1-1 provide the parts outside the CDR3, is EPEVTQTPSHQVTQMGQEVILRCVPISNHLYFYWYRQILGQKVEFLVSFYNNEISEKSEIFDDQFSVERPDGSNFTLKIRSTKLEDSAMYFCASNRGNTEAFFGQGTRLTVV.

The J gene is TRBJ2-1, the V gene TRBV11-3, with 16 bases lining up with TRBD2. This CDR3 has 17 amino acids. Germline V gene data show CDR1 as SGHNT and CDR2 as YENEEA. Trimming took 5 bases from V and 4 from J; bases not matched to a gene: 5. This CDR3 is CASSQRGLAGGYNEQFF. The CDR3 DNA reads as TGTGCCAGCAGCCAGAGGGGACTAGCGGGAGGGTACAATGAGCAGTTCTTC.

The genes are TRBV11-2 and TRBJ1-6; perhaps TRBD1 as D (5 bases). Germline-derived CDR1 and CDR2 are SGHAT and FQNNGV. This CDR3 comprises 15 residues. V lost 4 bases and J 8 bases, leaving 15 bases between the germline ends. CDR3 loop: CASSSSDRHHSPLHF. For the CDR3, the DNA is TGTGCCAGCAGCTCTTCCGACAGACATCATTCACCCCTCCACTTT.

The chain has TRBV6-5 and TRBJ2-1; 9 bases match TRBD2. The germline V gene encodes CDR1 MNHEY and CDR2 SVGAGI. This CDR3 contains 16 residues. V trimming: 0 bases; J trimming: 3 bases; junction bases outside the gene matches: 3. CDR3 amino acids: CASSYSETSGYNEQFF. CDR3 bases: TGTGCCAGCAGTTACTCGGAGACTAGCGGCTACAATGAGCAGTTCTTC.

This sequence joins TRBV11-2 and TRBJ2-7; 8 bases line up with TRBD2. The J segment lost 5 bases and the V segment lost 1 base, leaving 4 bases of the junction unmatched. CDR1 and CDR2 from the germline V gene are SGHAT and FQNNGV. The CDR3 covers 14 residues. The CDR3 region is CASSLGREDDEQYF. CDR3 coding DNA: TGTGCCAGCAGCTTAGGGCGGGAGGACGACGAGCAGTACTTC.

In nucleotides, the CDR3 is TGTGCCAGCAGTGATATTAGTCGAGAGCAGTACTTC. Translated, it gives CASSDISREQYF. The rearrangement links TRBV6-1 to TRBJ2-7; D remains ambiguous. CDR1 is MNHNS, CDR2 SASEGT, per germline. Trimming stripped 3 bases from V and 7 bases from J, with 10 bases between. The CDR3 is made up of 12 amino acids.

V gene TRBV23-1 combines with J gene TRBJ2-5, with TRBD1 matching over 10 bases. TRBV23-1 is labeled an ORF, and its function is uncertain. The junction had 14 bases not matched to a gene; V was cut back by 4 bases and J by 3 bases. The CDR3 has 18 residues. The CDR3 sequence is CASSLPSTGGEGKETQYF. The CDR3 nucleotides are TGCGCCAGCAGTCTCCCCTCGACAGGGGGCGAAGGAAAAGAGACCCAGTACTTC.